These T cell receptor beta chains were read from a single sample in a study of T-cell reconstitution after alpha-beta-depleted transplantation in children. MiXCR, run by TCRdb on the PCR reads, gives a single entry per CDR3 protein. The table has 440,000 or so distinct CDR3 sequences, 9.5% to 13% seen once. The sample was PBMCs from the stem cell graft donor, taken from the stem cell graft. All receptors come from a human donor who donated a stem cell graft to a child with acute myeloid leukemia. Each CDR3 is given with its conserved first and last residue.

length: 11; J: TRBJ2-6; V: TRBV29-1; CDR3: CSGVKANVLTF
length: 16; J: TRBJ2-5; V: TRBV4-1; CDR3: CASSQEGQGGQETQYF
length: 14; J: TRBJ1-6; V: TRBV4-3; CDR3: CASSQVSDNSPLHF
length: 14; J: TRBJ2-2; V: TRBV6-1; CDR3: CASARGANTGELFF
length: 15; J: TRBJ2-7; V: TRBV7-2; CDR3: CASSLRSGSAYEQYF
length: 12; J: TRBJ2-7; V: TRBV20-1; CDR3: CSATGGSYEQYF
length: 13; J: TRBJ2-1; V: TRBV29-1; CDR3: CGVAPRLAGEQFF
length: 13; J: TRBJ2-7; V: TRBV5-1; CDR3: CASRESGMSEQYF
length: 17; J: TRBJ1-2; V: TRBV7-2; CDR3: CASSTSTTFDWGAGYTF
length: 14; J: TRBJ2-5; V: TRBV6-1; CDR3: CASSEEGGGKTQYF
length: 14; J: TRBJ2-3; V: TRBV7-2; CDR3: CASSLGSWGDTQYF
length: 15; J: TRBJ2-5; V: TRBV15; CDR3: CATSRPGGSKETQYF
length: 17; J: TRBJ2-2; V: TRBV25-1; CDR3: CASSEYSSGLNTGELFF
length: 16; J: TRBJ1-6; V: TRBV10-3; CDR3: CAISESLARNNSPLHF
length: 17; J: TRBJ2-2; V: TRBV5-5; CDR3: CASSQSPGRGATGELFF
length: 14; J: TRBJ1-2; V: TRBV7-9; CDR3: CASSPTTGLYGYTF
length: 17; J: TRBJ2-7; V: TRBV11-2; CDR3: CASSFGTSGVSSYEQYF
length: 14; J: TRBJ2-2; V: TRBV5-1; CDR3: CASSRVTGTGELFF
length: 11; J: TRBJ1-1; V: TRBV7-8; CDR3: CASSSRVGAFF
length: 12; J: TRBJ1-1; V: TRBV5-1; CDR3: CASRVGFTEAFF
length: 14; J: TRBJ2-3; V: TRBV2; CDR3: CASTGRGSTDTQYF
length: 12; J: TRBJ1-2; V: TRBV6-5; CDR3: CASRFIGYGYTF
length: 13; J: TRBJ1-2; V: TRBV11-2; CDR3: CASSSRQGSGYTF
length: 15; J: TRBJ2-2; V: TRBV3-1; CDR3: CASSQALAGAGELFF
length: 13; J: TRBJ1-1; V: TRBV29-1; CDR3: CRISLVGYTEAFF
length: 14; J: TRBJ2-2; V: TRBV5-1; CDR3: CASSRLLDTGELFF
length: 16; J: TRBJ2-1; V: TRBV29-1; CDR3: CSVEDRTGWISNEQFF
length: 18; J: TRBJ2-3; V: TRBV11-2; CDR3: CASSSTRLAGGSTDTQYF
length: 14; J: TRBJ2-3; V: TRBV20-1; CDR3: CSASSGTGTDTQYF
length: 15; J: TRBJ1-5; V: TRBV7-2; CDR3: CASSSALANNQPQHF
length: 15; J: TRBJ2-1; V: TRBV18; CDR3: CASSPLGGPINEQFF